The rows below give T cell receptor beta chains drawn from one sample of a study of blood T cells in healthy people across ages. TCRdb processed the 5' RACE reads anew with MiXCR; each CDR3 protein has one entry. This table has 1,800,000 or so distinct CDR3 sequences, about two fifths appearing once. The sequenced sample consisted of blood. All receptors come from a human donor in good health. Each CDR3 is given with its conserved first and last residue. A D gene is named only where the DNA matches it firmly. A clone size is listed for some rows: how often the clone was seen (once, few, many), or a class if it is expanded.

d_call: .; v_call: TRBV5-1; clone_size: .; j_call: TRBJ2-1; cdr3_aa: CASSWPPGVGWYNEQFF; cdr3_nt: TGCGCCAGCAGCTGGCCCCCGGGGGTAGGTTGGTACAATGAGCAGTTCTTC
d_call: .; v_call: TRBV21-1; clone_size: .; j_call: TRBJ2-1; cdr3_aa: CASLHSRDRGDLRARSYNEQFF; cdr3_nt: TGTGCCAGCCTACATTCCCGGGACAGGGGGGATCTAAGGGCCCGCTCCTACAATGAGCAGTTCTTC
d_call: .; v_call: TRBV4-3; clone_size: .; j_call: TRBJ1-5; cdr3_aa: CASSQGASGDQPQHF; cdr3_nt: TGCGCCAGCAGCCAGGGGGCGTCAGGCGATCAGCCCCAGCATTTT
d_call: .; v_call: TRBV12-3/TRBV12-4; clone_size: few; j_call: TRBJ2-1; cdr3_aa: CASSSRAKEGNEQFF; cdr3_nt: TGTGCCAGCAGTTCTCGGGCCAAGGAGGGCAATGAGCAGTTCTTC
d_call: .; v_call: TRBV20-1; clone_size: few; j_call: TRBJ2-4; cdr3_aa: CSASDQENIQYF; cdr3_nt: TGCAGTGCTTCCGACCAGGAAAACATTCAGTACTTC
d_call: .; v_call: TRBV5-1; clone_size: .; j_call: TRBJ1-1; cdr3_aa: CASSPDPGPMNTEAFF; cdr3_nt: TGCGCCAGCAGCCCGGATCCGGGACCGATGAACACTGAAGCTTTCTTT
d_call: .; v_call: TRBV7-9; clone_size: few; j_call: TRBJ1-2; cdr3_aa: CASSLLLRTANSNYGYTF; cdr3_nt: TGTGCCAGCAGCTTACTTCTCCGAACAGCCAACTCTAACTATGGCTACACCTTC
d_call: .; v_call: TRBV5-6; clone_size: .; j_call: TRBJ2-1; cdr3_aa: CATTRDRYNEQFF; cdr3_nt: TGTGCCACCACCCGTGACAGGTACAATGAGCAGTTCTTC
d_call: .; v_call: TRBV5-1; clone_size: .; j_call: TRBJ2-4; cdr3_aa: CASSLDPDAKNIQYF; cdr3_nt: TGCGCCAGCAGCTTGGATCCTGACGCCAAAAACATTCAGTACTTC
d_call: TRBD2; v_call: TRBV28; clone_size: few; j_call: TRBJ2-7; cdr3_aa: CATIMNLAGGYEQYF; cdr3_nt: TGTGCCACCATTATGAACTTAGCGGGGGGATACGAGCAGTACTTC
d_call: TRBD1; v_call: TRBV4-1; clone_size: .; j_call: TRBJ2-6; cdr3_aa: CASSAPGTGLNSGANVLTF; cdr3_nt: TGCGCCAGCAGCGCGCCCGGGACAGGCCTCAACTCTGGGGCCAACGTCCTGACTTTC
d_call: .; v_call: TRBV4-1; clone_size: .; j_call: TRBJ2-1; cdr3_aa: CASSQEGALGAFQETQFF; cdr3_nt: TGCGCCAGCAGCCAAGAGGGAGCGCTGGGGGCCTTTCAAGAGACCCAGTTCTTC
d_call: .; v_call: TRBV7-2; clone_size: .; j_call: TRBJ2-1; cdr3_aa: CASSLQAPRDEQFF; cdr3_nt: TGTGCCAGCAGCTTACAGGCCCCCAGGGATGAGCAGTTCTTC
d_call: .; v_call: TRBV9; clone_size: .; j_call: TRBJ2-7; cdr3_aa: CASSVGDSSSYEQYF; cdr3_nt: TGTGCCAGCAGCGTAGGTGACAGTAGCTCCTACGAGCAGTACTTC
d_call: TRBD1; v_call: TRBV11-2; clone_size: .; j_call: TRBJ1-2; cdr3_aa: CASSLGTRTGTGYTF; cdr3_nt: TGTGCCAGCAGCTTAGGGACTCGGACAGGGACCGGCTACACCTTC
d_call: .; v_call: TRBV27; clone_size: .; j_call: TRBJ2-1; cdr3_aa: CASSLTSIPYNEQFF; cdr3_nt: TGTGCCAGCAGTTTAACTAGCATTCCCTACAATGAGCAGTTCTTC
d_call: TRBD2; v_call: TRBV29-1; clone_size: .; j_call: TRBJ2-1; cdr3_aa: CSASPGLLSESEQFF; cdr3_nt: TGCAGCGCAAGCCCGGGACTATTATCTGAGAGTGAGCAGTTCTTC
d_call: .; v_call: TRBV7-9; clone_size: .; j_call: TRBJ2-6; cdr3_aa: CASRLRGSGANVLTF; cdr3_nt: TGTGCCAGCAGGTTGAGAGGGAGTGGGGCCAACGTCCTGACTTTC
d_call: .; v_call: TRBV11-2; clone_size: .; j_call: TRBJ1-2; cdr3_aa: CASSLLPRGRYGYTF; cdr3_nt: TGTGCCAGCAGCTTATTACCCAGGGGAAGGTATGGCTACACCTTC
d_call: .; v_call: TRBV6-5; clone_size: few; j_call: TRBJ2-7; cdr3_aa: CASGRTGQYEQYF; cdr3_nt: TGTGCCAGCGGGAGGACAGGTCAATACGAGCAGTACTTC
d_call: .; v_call: TRBV20-1; clone_size: .; j_call: TRBJ1-1; cdr3_aa: CSAQGGGRVQNTEAFF; cdr3_nt: TGCAGTGCTCAAGGTGGGGGACGCGTACAGAACACTGAAGCTTTCTTT
d_call: TRBD1; v_call: TRBV29-1; clone_size: .; j_call: TRBJ2-1; cdr3_aa: CSAAGNRGLDEQFF; cdr3_nt: TGCAGCGCAGCCGGGAACAGGGGGCTTGATGAGCAGTTCTTC
d_call: TRBD1; v_call: TRBV5-1; clone_size: .; j_call: TRBJ2-3; cdr3_aa: CASSKWDSSTDTQYF; cdr3_nt: TGCGCCAGCAGCAAGTGGGACAGCTCCACAGATACGCAGTATTTT
d_call: TRBD1; v_call: TRBV10-3; clone_size: .; j_call: TRBJ2-7; cdr3_aa: CAISDGQAYEQYF; cdr3_nt: TGTGCCATCAGTGATGGACAGGCATACGAGCAGTACTTC